Listed below are T cell receptor beta chains from one sample, sequenced in a study of cytomegalovirus exposure and HLA in healthy donors. TCRdb's copy holds only in-frame clones and misses some; the assay was immunoSEQ multiplex PCR. The repertoire consists of approximately 120,000 clones, with about 73% occurring once and the leading ten covering over 5.5%. The sequencing input was PBMCs. The receptor set was obtained from a woman aged 40 to 50 in good health and CMV-seronegative. The CDR3 runs from the conserved cysteine through the conserved F or W. The D gene is left open where the match is weak. The size of a clone is reported for some rows only, either as once, few or many, or as a class for expanded clones.

j_gene: TRBJ2-7; v_gene: TRBV6-1; d_gene: TRBD1; abundance: .; CDR3nt: TGTGCCAGCAGTCCCGGGACAGGTACTGGAGGGCAGTACTTC; CDR3aa: CASSPGTGTGGQYF
j_gene: TRBJ2-1; v_gene: TRBV5-1; d_gene: TRBD2; abundance: once; CDR3nt: TGCGCCAGCAGCGCCCGGACTAGCGGGAGTCGGGGCTCCTACAATGAGCAGTTCTTC; CDR3aa: CASSARTSGSRGSYNEQFF
j_gene: TRBJ1-2; v_gene: TRBV27; d_gene: .; abundance: .; CDR3nt: TGTGCCAGCAGTTTATCGCCGGCCCAGGGTCGGGCTATTAACTATGGCTACACCTTC; CDR3aa: CASSLSPAQGRAINYGYTF
j_gene: TRBJ2-1; v_gene: TRBV19; d_gene: TRBD1; abundance: .; CDR3nt: TGTGCCAGTACCCCAGGGGGCAATGAGCAGTTCTTC; CDR3aa: CASTPGGNEQFF
j_gene: TRBJ1-2; v_gene: TRBV7-8; d_gene: .; abundance: few; CDR3nt: TGTGCCAGCAGCTCGACAGTGGCACGGGGCTACACCTTC; CDR3aa: CASSSTVARGYTF
j_gene: TRBJ2-1; v_gene: TRBV5-8; d_gene: TRBD2; abundance: .; CDR3nt: TGTGCCAGCAGATTCTGGGGACGGGAGGGCCTCTTTGGTGAGCAGTTCTTC; CDR3aa: CASRFWGREGLFGEQFF
j_gene: TRBJ2-1; v_gene: TRBV7-8; d_gene: .; abundance: .; CDR3nt: TGTGCCAGCAGCTTAGGGCCTCAAGGGAGGAGCTCCTACAATGAGCAGTTCTTC; CDR3aa: CASSLGPQGRSSYNEQFF
j_gene: TRBJ1-2; v_gene: TRBV5-5; d_gene: .; abundance: .; CDR3nt: TGTGCCAGCAGTCACAATTATGGCTACACCTTC; CDR3aa: CASSHNYGYTF
j_gene: TRBJ2-7; v_gene: TRBV19; d_gene: .; abundance: .; CDR3nt: TGTGCCAGTAGCCCAGGTGTTCACTCCTACGAGCAGTACTTC; CDR3aa: CASSPGVHSYEQYF
j_gene: TRBJ2-7; v_gene: TRBV7-2; d_gene: .; abundance: .; CDR3nt: TGTGCCAGCAGCTTCCAGGTGGGAGTTCGCTACGAGCAGTACTTC; CDR3aa: CASSFQVGVRYEQYF
j_gene: TRBJ2-4; v_gene: TRBV27; d_gene: TRBD1; abundance: .; CDR3nt: TGTGCCAGCAGGACAGGGGGCGCGGACATTCAGTACTTC; CDR3aa: CASRTGGADIQYF
j_gene: TRBJ1-3; v_gene: TRBV28; d_gene: .; abundance: .; CDR3nt: TGTGCCAGCAGTTTAGGGGGTGGGGGCCGGTCCTCTGGAAACACCATATATTTT; CDR3aa: CASSLGGGGRSSGNTIYF
j_gene: TRBJ2-1; v_gene: TRBV7-9; d_gene: TRBD2; abundance: .; CDR3nt: TGTTCCAGCAGCCTTACTAGCGGAGCCTACAATGAGCAGTTCTTC; CDR3aa: CSSSLTSGAYNEQFF
j_gene: TRBJ1-1; v_gene: TRBV9; d_gene: TRBD1; abundance: .; CDR3nt: TGTGCCAGCAGCGGATACAGGGGTGGCACTGAAGCTTTCTTT; CDR3aa: CASSGYRGGTEAFF
j_gene: TRBJ1-5; v_gene: TRBV6-5; d_gene: .; abundance: .; CDR3nt: TGTGCCAGCAAAGGTATAGGGGTAAGCAATCAGCCCCAGCATTTT; CDR3aa: CASKGIGVSNQPQHF
j_gene: TRBJ2-3; v_gene: TRBV18; d_gene: .; abundance: .; CDR3nt: TGTGCCAGCTCACCAGCTAGCTACACAGATACGCAGTATTTT; CDR3aa: CASSPASYTDTQYF
j_gene: TRBJ2-4; v_gene: TRBV7-2; d_gene: .; abundance: .; CDR3nt: TGTGCCAGCAGCCCCTCTAGTACCATAGCCAAAAACATTCAGTACTTC; CDR3aa: CASSPSSTIAKNIQYF
j_gene: TRBJ2-7; v_gene: TRBV9; d_gene: TRBD2; abundance: .; CDR3nt: TGTGCCAGCAGCGTAGCTCCTAGCGGATACGAGCAGTACTTC; CDR3aa: CASSVAPSGYEQYF
j_gene: TRBJ2-1; v_gene: TRBV7-2; d_gene: .; abundance: .; CDR3nt: TGTGCCAGCAGCTTAGGGGGCCTGCAGTTCTTC; CDR3aa: CASSLGGLQFF
j_gene: TRBJ1-2; v_gene: TRBV7-9; d_gene: .; abundance: .; CDR3nt: TGTTCCAGCAGCTTCCTAGAACCCGACAGGCCTATCCTTGGGGGCTACACCTTC; CDR3aa: CSSSFLEPDRPILGGYTF
j_gene: TRBJ1-2; v_gene: TRBV27; d_gene: TRBD1; abundance: .; CDR3nt: TGTGCCAGCAGTTACACCCGGGACAGGGGGCTTGGTGGCTACACCTTC; CDR3aa: CASSYTRDRGLGGYTF
j_gene: TRBJ2-3; v_gene: TRBV4-1; d_gene: .; abundance: .; CDR3nt: TGCGCCAGCAGCCAAGATGGCACCCTGGATACGCAGTATTTT; CDR3aa: CASSQDGTLDTQYF
j_gene: TRBJ2-1; v_gene: TRBV7-2; d_gene: .; abundance: .; CDR3nt: TGTGCCAGCAGCCAGTCCGGGAGCCGCGGATACAATGAGCAGTTCTTC; CDR3aa: CASSQSGSRGYNEQFF